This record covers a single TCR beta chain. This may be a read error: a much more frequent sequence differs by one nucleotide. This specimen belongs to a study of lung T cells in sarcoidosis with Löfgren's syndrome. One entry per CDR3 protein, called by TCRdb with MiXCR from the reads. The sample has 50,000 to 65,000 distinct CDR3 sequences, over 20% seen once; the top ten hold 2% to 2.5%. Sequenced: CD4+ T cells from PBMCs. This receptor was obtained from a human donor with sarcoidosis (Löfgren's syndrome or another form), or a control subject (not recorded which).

Written as DNA, the CDR3 is TGTGCCAGCACTTCCTGGACAGGTTTGAACACTGAAGCTTTCTTT. Translated, it gives CASTSWTGLNTEAFF. The chain uses TRBV6-1 and TRBJ1-1, with TRBD1 matching over 7 bases. The V and J ends lost 7 bases and 0 bases, in that order; junction bases with no gene match: 8. CDR1 and CDR2 (germline): MNHNS, SASEGT. The CDR3 spans 15 residues.